This T cell receptor (beta chain) was profiled in a study of blood T cells in healthy people across ages. This clonotype was recorded a few times. Through a sample-barcoded 5' primer and a J-beta primer mix, a second PCR was run for roughly 7 to 12 cycles. Carrying 12 random nucleotides, a template-switch adaptor labeled each individual cDNA molecule. TCRdb re-derived calls from the 5' RACE reads in MiXCR, one entry per CDR3 protein. The sample has 550,000 to 750,000 distinct CDR3 sequences; about 21% are singletons. Trimming removed 5 bases at V and 4 bases at J, with 12 bases between. CDR1 DFQATT and CDR2 SNEGSKA come from the germline V gene (reference sequence). The CDR3 length is 13 residues.

The clonotype comes from a man in his 70s in good health. The genes are TRBV20-1 and TRBJ2-4, with D tentatively TRBD2 (6 bases). The sample consisted of blood. CDR3 region: CSADPAGKNIQYF. In DNA, the CDR3 is TGCAGTGCTGACCCGGCGGGAAAAAACATTCAGTACTTC.